One T cell receptor beta chain is described in this entry. Its target is not known. Libraries were prepared by immunoSEQ multiplex PCR; TCRdb keeps only in-frame clonotypes and omits some of them. The sample has roughly 380,000 clones; roughly 85% are singletons. This sample was included in a study of Ad26.COV2.S vaccination and SARS-CoV-2 variants. As for the study in general: The authors gave Ad26.COV2.S intramuscularly, either once or twice 56 days apart.

Treatment in this sample: around 19 received Ad26.COV2.S at low or high dose, single or two shots; about 5 received placebo; per-sample allocation not given. Specimen acquisition occurred on day 63 following the initial vaccine or placebo injection. In the vaccine, an Ad26 vector expressed the SARS-CoV-2 spike of the Wuhan strain. The study, taken as a whole, reports: Reports say spike-specific CD8+ and CD4+ T cell responses covered substantial breadth after vaccination. Possible underestimation of total T cell responses by the TCR breadth and depth analyses was noted.

The CDR3 contains 11 residues. Germline-derived CDR1 and CDR2 are SGHAT and FQNNGV. Trimming shortened V by 3 bases and J by 3 bases, and 3 bases separated the two germline ends. The chain is built from TRBV11-2 and TRBJ2-7, with no clear D. Sequencing used peripheral blood, obtained in a trial of Ad26.COV2.S vaccine versus placebo. The sequence derives from a person aged 18-65 years who received the Ad26.COV2.S COVID-19 vaccine or a placebo. The CDR3 DNA sequence: TGTGCCAGCAGCTTCAACTACGAGCAGTACTTC. This encodes CASSFNYEQYF.